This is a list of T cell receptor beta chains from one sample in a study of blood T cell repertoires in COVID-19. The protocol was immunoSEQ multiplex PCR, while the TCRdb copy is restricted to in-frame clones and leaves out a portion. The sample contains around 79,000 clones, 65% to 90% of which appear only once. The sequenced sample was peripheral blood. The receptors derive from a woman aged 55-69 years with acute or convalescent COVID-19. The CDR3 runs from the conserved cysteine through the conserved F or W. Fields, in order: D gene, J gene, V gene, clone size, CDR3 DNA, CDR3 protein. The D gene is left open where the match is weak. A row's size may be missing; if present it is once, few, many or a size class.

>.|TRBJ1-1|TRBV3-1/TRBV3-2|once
TGTGCCAGCAGCTTCCGGGACACTGAAGCTTTCTTT
CASSFRDTEAFF
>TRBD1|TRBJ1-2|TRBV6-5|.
TGTGCCAGCAGTTTCCGCAGGGGGACTAACTATGGCTACACCTTC
CASSFRRGTNYGYTF
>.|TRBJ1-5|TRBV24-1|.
TGTGCCACCAGTGATTCAGGGGAGTGGGATCAGCCCCAGCATTTT
CATSDSGEWDQPQHF
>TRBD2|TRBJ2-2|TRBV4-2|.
TGTGCCAGCAGCCAAGCTAGCGGGGGGGGCGATCCCGGGGAGCTGTTTTTT
CASSQASGGGDPGELFF
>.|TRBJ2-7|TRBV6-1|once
TGTGCCAGCAGTGAAAGGGGCTGGACCGAGCAGTACTTC
CASSERGWTEQYF
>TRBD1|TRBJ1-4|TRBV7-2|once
TGTGCCAGCAGTCTCACCGGGACAGGGGGCGGAAAACTGTTTTTT
CASSLTGTGGGKLFF
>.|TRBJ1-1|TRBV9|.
TGTGCCAGCAGCGTAGAGACAGGCCAAGGCGCTGAAGCTTTCTTT
CASSVETGQGAEAFF
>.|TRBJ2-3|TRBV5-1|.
TGCGCCAGCAGCTTACGGGGGACCACAGATACGCAGTATTTT
CASSLRGTTDTQYF
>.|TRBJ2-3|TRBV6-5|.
TGTGCCAGCACTTCGGGGGGCGACCCAGATACGCAGTATTTT
CASTSGGDPDTQYF
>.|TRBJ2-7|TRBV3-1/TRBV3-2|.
TGTGCCAGCAGTCCAACGCCGCGTTACTCCTACGAGCAGTACTTC
CASSPTPRYSYEQYF
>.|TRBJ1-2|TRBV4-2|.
TGTGCCAGCAGCCAAGATGTAAAGGGAGGCTATGGCTACACCTTC
CASSQDVKGGYGYTF
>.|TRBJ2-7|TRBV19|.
TGTGCCAGTAGTATTGAAGGGGCTGGGGAGCAGTACTTC
CASSIEGAGEQYF
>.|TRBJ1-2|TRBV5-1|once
TGCGCCAGCAGCTTGGACAACCCGAACTATGGCTACACCTTC
CASSLDNPNYGYTF
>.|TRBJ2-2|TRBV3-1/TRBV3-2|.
TGTGCCAGCAGCCAAAGACAGAACACCGGGGAGCTGTTTTTT
CASSQRQNTGELFF
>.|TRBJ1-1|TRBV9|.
TGTGCCAGCAGCGCCGTAGGAGGGCAGAAGAACACTGAAGCTTTCTTT
CASSAVGGQKNTEAFF
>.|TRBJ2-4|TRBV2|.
TGTGCCAGCAGTCCAGGGGGGCTAGCCAAAAACATTCAGTACTTC
CASSPGGLAKNIQYF
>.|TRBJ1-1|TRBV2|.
TGTGCCAGCAGTCCGGACAGAGGGGACACTGAAGCTTTCTTT
CASSPDRGDTEAFF
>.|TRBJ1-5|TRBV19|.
TGTGCCAGTACCTCGACAGCTTATAGCAATCAGCCCCAGCATTTT
CASTSTAYSNQPQHF
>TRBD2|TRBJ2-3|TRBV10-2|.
TGCGCCAGCAGCCTAGCGGGGGGTTCAGATACGCAGTATTTT
CASSLAGGSDTQYF
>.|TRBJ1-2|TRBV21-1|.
TGTGCCAGCAGCAAAGGCTGGCAGGGGGCGGAAGGCTACACCTTC
CASSKGWQGAEGYTF
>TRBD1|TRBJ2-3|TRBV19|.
TGTGCCAGTATCCCGACAGGGGCAGATACGCAGTATTTT
CASIPTGADTQYF
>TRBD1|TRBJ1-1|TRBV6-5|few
TGTGCCAGCAGTTGGGGACAGGGGGAAGGTGAAGCTTTCTTT
CASSWGQGEGEAFF
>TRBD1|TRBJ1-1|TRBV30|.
TGTGCCTGGAGCCCCCTCCAGGGGGCGCGGACTGAAGCTTTCTTT
CAWSPLQGARTEAFF
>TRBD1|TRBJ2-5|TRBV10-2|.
TGCGCCAGCAGTGCCTCCGGGACAGGGCAAGAGACCCAGTACTTC
CASSASGTGQETQYF
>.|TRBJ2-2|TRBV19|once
TGTGCCAGTAGTATACGTACAGTTAACACCGGGGAGCTGTTTTTT
CASSIRTVNTGELFF
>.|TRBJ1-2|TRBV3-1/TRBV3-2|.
TGTGCCAGCAGCCAAGGGGCGGGCGGGACTAACTATGGCTACACCTTC
CASSQGAGGTNYGYTF
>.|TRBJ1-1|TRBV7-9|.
TGTGCCAGCAGCTTTAGCCGCCAGGGCGCTGAAGCTTTCTTT
CASSFSRQGAEAFF
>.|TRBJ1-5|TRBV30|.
TGTGCCTGGAGTACAGGGTCGGGTCAGCCCCAGCATTTT
CAWSTGSGQPQHF
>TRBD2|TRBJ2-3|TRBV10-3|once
TGTGCCATCAGTGAGTCGAGTAGTCTAGCGGGGGGATCCACAGGCACAGATACGCAGTATTTT
CAISESSSLAGGSTGTDTQYF
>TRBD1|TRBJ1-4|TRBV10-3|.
TGTGCCATCAGTGATCCTACAGGGGGGAATGAAAAACTGTTTTTT
CAISDPTGGNEKLFF
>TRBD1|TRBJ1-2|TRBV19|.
TGTGCCAGTAGTATATCCCGGACAGGCTATGGCTACACCTTC
CASSISRTGYGYTF
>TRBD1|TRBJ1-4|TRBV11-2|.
TGTGCCAGCAGCTTAGAGGGGGGACAGGGGGAAAAACTGTTTTTT
CASSLEGGQGEKLFF
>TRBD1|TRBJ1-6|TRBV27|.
TGTGCCAGCAGTTTAGGGAGACAGGGCTATTCACCCCTCCACTTT
CASSLGRQGYSPLHF
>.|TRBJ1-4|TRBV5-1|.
TGCGCCAGCAGCCTTGGGCTCTCAGAAAATGAAAAACTGTTTTTT
CASSLGLSENEKLFF
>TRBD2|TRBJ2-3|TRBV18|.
TGTGCCAGCTCACCAGTTAGCGGGAACACAGATACGCAGTATTTT
CASSPVSGNTDTQYF
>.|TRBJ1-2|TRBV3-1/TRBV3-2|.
TGTGCCAGCCGATCAGGTGGAGGAGGGTCTGATGGCTACACCTTC
CASRSGGGGSDGYTF
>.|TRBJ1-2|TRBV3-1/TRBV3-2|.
TGTGCCAGCAGCCAAGTGGGGGCGCTTAACTATGGCTACACCTTC
CASSQVGALNYGYTF
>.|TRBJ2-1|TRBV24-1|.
TGTGCCACCAGTAGCACCTACAATGAGCAGTTCTTC
CATSSTYNEQFF
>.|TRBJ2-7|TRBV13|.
TGTGCCAGCGGCTCTCTCGGAGTCAACGAGCAGTACTTC
CASGSLGVNEQYF
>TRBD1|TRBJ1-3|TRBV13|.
TGTGCCAGCAGCCCACAGGGGCTCTCTGGAAACACCATATATTTT
CASSPQGLSGNTIYF
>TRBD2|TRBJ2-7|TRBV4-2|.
TGTGCCAGCAGCCTCGAACCCGGGACTAGCGGGGGGGGATCTTACGAGCAGTACTTC
CASSLEPGTSGGGSYEQYF
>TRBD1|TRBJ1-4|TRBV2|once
TGTGCCAGCAGTGAAGGGACAGGGCGTGGGACTAATGAAAAACTGTTTTTT
CASSEGTGRGTNEKLFF
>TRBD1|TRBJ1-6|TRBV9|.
TGTGCCAGCAGCGTCGAATGGACAGGGGGTAGCTCCTATAATTCACCCCTCCACTTT
CASSVEWTGGSSYNSPLHF